The T cell receptor (beta chain) described here comes from a study of long-term antiretroviral therapy in people with HIV. This clone was recorded only once. The antigen remains undetermined. At the DNA level, this CDR3 is encoded by other sequences in the same sample as well. Run at survey level, the immunoSEQ assay was version v3.0. TCRdb's table, derived via immunoSEQ multiplex PCR, lists solely in-frame clones and lacks some. The sample records 25,000 to 40,000 clones, roughly 85% being singletons. The study drew at least one pre-ART and at least two post-ART PBMC samples from every donor. HIV-positive participants all received treatment in the United States. Findings and caveats of the study: Those clones which expanded before ART made up the dominant part of the repertoire at all time points. After ART, diversity increased yet remained lower than transplant donor controls.

CDR1 is ENHRY, CDR2 SYGVKD, per germline. The CDR3 length is 14 residues. V lost 7 bases and J 6 bases, leaving 17 bases between the germline ends. Specimen: unsorted PBMCs, collected 1.1 years after starting antiretroviral therapy. This receptor was obtained from a man younger than 30 with HIV. V is TRBV10-3 and J is TRBJ2-3; no firm D call. The CDR3 coding sequence is TGTGCCATCACCGAGAACCCTATGGATGATACGCAGTATTTT. This gives the protein CAITENPMDDTQYF.